The text below deals with one T cell receptor beta chain. These data belong to a study of shared clonotypes between healthy human individuals. Whole-study context: The cohort comprised a couple of women and a few men. Their ages spanned 18 to 49 years.

Trimming removed 0 bases from V and 5 bases from J, with 6 bases in between. The germline gives CDR1 SGHRS, CDR2 YFSETQ. This CDR3 is built from 13 residues. Generated by immunoSEQ multiplex PCR, the TCRdb table keeps only in-frame clones and is missing some. Seen here are a few million clones, about 92% observed once, and the top ten hold around 0.14%. Input material: naive CD4+ T cells sorted from blood. Subset noted: CD45RA+ positively selected. This receptor was identified in a young man in good health. V gene TRBV5-1 combines with J gene TRBJ2-1; no reliable D call. CDR3 bases: TGCGCCAGCAGCTTGGTGTCCAACAATGAGCAGTTCTTC. This codes for CASSLVSNNEQFF.